Listed here are 32 T cell receptor beta chains from one sample, sequenced in a study of response to subunit inactivated influenza vaccine. TCRdb re-analysed the RT-PCR reads in MiXCR, keeping a single row per CDR3 protein. The profile shows 700,000 to 900,000 distinct CDR3 sequences, less than 25% of them singletons. The source material was PBMCs from blood, sampled roughly 5 days after vaccination. The receptors come from a man aged 50-59 years who received an inactivated influenza vaccine.

The chain joins TRBV5-1 to TRBJ2-2, with D possibly TRBD1 on 5 matching bases. V lost 2 bases to trimming and J lost 4 bases, with 9 bases between them. This CDR3 has 14 residues. Germline V gene sequence: CDR1 SGHRS, CDR2 YFSETQ. Here the CDR3 reads CASSFGQGTGELFF. As DNA, the CDR3 is TGCGCCAGCAGCTTCGGGCAGGGCACCGGGGAGCTGTTTTTT.

J is TRBJ2-5 and V is TRBV12-3 or TRBV12-4, with a weak D call TRBD2 (7 bases). The V end was cut by 3 bases, the J end by 1 base, with 12 bases between. This CDR3 is 15 amino acids long. CDR3 sequence reads: CASSFRGAPQETQYF. The CDR3, as DNA: TGTGCCAGCAGTTTTCGGGGGGCCCCCCAAGAGACCCAGTACTTC.

This clonotype was counted at least ten times. This chain links TRBV6-2 or TRBV6-3 with TRBJ2-1, with TRBD2 identical over 9 bases. CDR3 length: 18 amino acids. Germline CDR1 MNHEY, CDR2 SVGEGT. Trimming removed 3 bases from V and 0 bases from J; junction bases left unmatched: 9. The CDR3 DNA sequence: TGTGCCAGCAGTTATATGCTAGCGGGAACCATCTCCTACAATGAGCAGTTCTTC. It is translated as CASSYMLAGTISYNEQFF.

The chain has TRBV20-1 and TRBJ2-3, with 7 bases aligning to TRBD1. The germline CDR1 and CDR2 sequences are DFQATT and SNEGSKA (reference sequence). The CDR3 covers 13 residues. Germline trimming cut 8 bases from V and 3 bases from J; bases unmatched to any gene: 8. The CDR3 loop reads CSRTGVGTDTQYF. Here the CDR3 DNA reads TGCAGTAGAACAGGGGTGGGGACAGATACGCAGTATTTT.

V usage is TRBV6-1 and J usage is TRBJ2-6; possible D gene TRBD1, 5 bases. Germline V CDR1 and CDR2: MNHNS, SASEGT. V gave up 6 bases and J gave up 2 bases, with 14 bases separating them. The CDR3 runs 16 residues. CDR3 amino acids: CASSQGRSAGANVLTF. In DNA, the CDR3 is TGTGCCAGCAGCCAGGGTAGGTCGGCTGGGGCCAACGTCCTGACTTTC.

V usage is TRBV27 and J usage is TRBJ2-7; TRBD1 matches at 8 bases. The CDR3 is 16 residues long. The V and J ends lost 3 bases and 1 base, in that order; junction bases with no gene match: 8. Germline CDR1 is MNHEY and CDR2 is SMNVEV (reference sequence). CDR3 residues: CASSFSVGDRSYEQYF. In DNA form, the CDR3 reads TGTGCCAGCAGTTTCAGTGTTGGGGACAGGTCCTACGAGCAGTACTTC.

The J gene is TRBJ1-2, the V gene TRBV6-5, with TRBD1 identical over 10 bases. The junction had 2 bases not matched to a gene; V was cut back by 6 bases and J by 7 bases. CDR3 length: 12 amino acids. Germline V gene data show CDR1 as MNHEY and CDR2 as SVGAGI. The CDR3 DNA reads TGTGCCAGCAGACGGGACAGGGGTGGCTACACCTTC. The encoded protein is CASRRDRGGYTF.

This clonotype was counted many times. The chain couples TRBV12-3 or TRBV12-4 to TRBJ2-2; 8 bases agree with TRBD1. The CDR3 totals 15 residues. Trimming took 5 bases from V and 2 from J; bases not matched to a gene: 4. The CDR3 region has the DNA TGTGCCAGCAGTCCCAGGGGGCTTAACACCGGGGAGCTGTTTTTT. It encodes CASSPRGLNTGELFF.

J is TRBJ2-5 and V is TRBV28, with TRBD2 identical over 8 bases. Unmatched junction bases numbered 6, after V lost 5 bases and J lost 4 bases. Germline assignment: CDR1 MDHEN and CDR2 SYDVKM. The CDR3 covers 14 residues. The CDR3 is CASSAGTRLETQYF. The DNA of the CDR3 is TGTGCCAGCAGTGCCGGGACTAGACTAGAGACCCAGTACTTC.

This sequence joins TRBV4-3 and TRBJ2-1; 8 bases are shared with TRBD2. Germline V gives CDR1 LGHNA, CDR2 YSLEER. CDR3 length: 16 residues. The trim removed 1 base at V and 5 bases at J, leaving 7 bases unmatched. CDR3 nucleotide sequence: TGCGCCAGCAGCCAAGGCATGCGGGAGGTCCACAATGAGCAGTTCTTC. Amino acid sequence: CASSQGMREVHNEQFF.

The chain carries TRBV2 and TRBJ1-2; a possible D gene is TRBD1 (5 bases). Looked up from germline, CDR1 is SNHLY and CDR2 is FYNNEI. CDR3 length: 15 amino acids. The V end lost 2 bases, the J end lost 1 base, and 11 bases lay between the germline ends. This chain's CDR3 is CASSELRGLNYGYTF. CDR3 coding DNA: TGTGCCAGCAGTGAATTGAGGGGACTTAACTATGGCTACACCTTC.

This clonotype was found a few times. V usage is TRBV5-1 and J usage is TRBJ2-7, with TRBD1 identical over 11 bases. The CDR3 contains 15 residues. CDR1 is SGHRS and CDR2 is YFSETQ in the germline V gene. V gave up 3 bases and J gave up 5 bases; unmatched junction bases: 7. The CDR3 DNA reads as TGCGCCAGCAGCTCTCGGACAGGGGGCAGCGACGAGCAGTACTTC. Protein sequence: CASSSRTGGSDEQYF.

This chain links TRBV12-3 or TRBV12-4 with TRBJ2-7; 15 bases are a match to TRBD2. V gave up 6 bases and J gave up 7 bases; unmatched junction bases: 7. This CDR3 spans 15 amino acids. CDR3 bases: TGTGCCAGCAGGACTGGACTAGCGGGAGGGTGGGAGCAGTACTTC. It translates to CASRTGLAGGWEQYF.

This clonotype was counted a few times. This chain joins TRBV7-2 and TRBJ2-3; 9 bases are a match to TRBD1. The CDR3 spans 12 residues. CDR1 and CDR2 (germline): SGHTA, FQGNSA. V shed 5 bases, J shed 10 bases, and the junction held 4 bases outside the gene matches. The CDR3 DNA reads as TGTGCCAGCAGCCTGAGGACAGGGGCGCAGTATTTT. Translation gives CASSLRTGAQYF.

At least ten counts were recorded for this clonotype. This rearrangement joins TRBV12-3 or TRBV12-4 to TRBJ2-3; D is perhaps TRBD1 (5 bases). The CDR3 is 14 amino acids. V lost 6 bases to trimming and J lost 2 bases, with 12 bases between them. CDR3 DNA: TGTGCCAGCAGGATGACAGATCTCACAGATACGCAGTATTTT. This codes for CASRMTDLTDTQYF.

The chain links TRBV5-4 to TRBJ2-3, with 15 bases that match TRBD2. Germline lookup yields CDR1 SGHNT and CDR2 YYREEE (reference sequence). J gave up 3 bases and V 3 bases, and 8 bases lay outside the gene matches. The CDR3 consists of 18 residues. CDR3 sequence reads: CASSWGLAGGGVTDTQYF. CDR3 coding DNA: TGTGCCAGCAGCTGGGGACTAGCGGGGGGCGGTGTAACAGATACGCAGTATTTT.

This clonotype was counted a few times. This chain uses TRBV28 with TRBJ2-3, with D tentatively TRBD1 (6 bases). V lost 5 bases and J 0 bases, leaving 15 bases between the germline ends. The CDR3 totals 16 residues. Germline CDR1 MDHEN, CDR2 SYDVKM. CDR3 coding DNA: TGTGCCAGCAGTAACGTTGACAGGTTTAGCACAGATACGCAGTATTTT. Translation gives CASSNVDRFSTDTQYF.

The chain is built from TRBV2 and TRBJ2-3, with D possibly matching TRBD2 (7 bases). Germline V gene sequence: CDR1 SNHLY, CDR2 FYNNEI. The germline V and J ends were trimmed by 8 bases and 5 bases, with 20 bases remaining between them. This CDR3 region has 15 residues. The CDR3 loop is CASHKPGGPEDTQYF. Here the CDR3 DNA reads TGTGCCAGCCATAAACCCGGGGGGCCCGAAGATACGCAGTATTTT.

This rearrangement joins TRBV28 to TRBJ2-7, with D unresolved. Trimming removed 7 bases from V and 0 bases from J, with 10 bases in between. Per germline, CDR1 MDHEN and CDR2 SYDVKM. The length of the CDR3 is 13 residues. The CDR3 reads CASIGLSSYEQYF. DNA of the CDR3: TGTGCCAGCATAGGCCTAAGCTCCTACGAGCAGTACTTC.

There are a few counts of this clonotype. This chain joins TRBV25-1 and TRBJ1-5; D is uncertain. CDR1 and CDR2 from the germline V gene are MGHDK and SYGVNS. Trimming shortened V by 1 base and J by 6 bases, and 10 bases separated the two germline ends. The length of the CDR3 is 14 residues. The CDR3 loop reads CASSESISVQPQHF. DNA for the CDR3: TGTGCCAGCAGTGAATCGATTAGCGTTCAGCCCCAGCATTTT.

The chain is built from TRBV5-1 and TRBJ2-1; 10 bases agree with TRBD2. This CDR3 region has 15 residues. The J segment lost 7 bases and the V segment lost 2 bases, leaving 6 bases of the junction unmatched. Germline V gene lookup returns CDR1 SGHRS and CDR2 YFSETQ. The CDR3 coding sequence is TGCGCCAGCAGCTTAAGCGGGGGGGGTTTGAATGAGCAGTTCTTC. This gives the protein CASSLSGGGLNEQFF.

This clonotype was recorded many times. The chain links TRBV7-9 to TRBJ2-7, with D possibly TRBD1 on 6 matching bases. The CDR3 length is 12 residues. Germline CDR1 reads SEHNR; CDR2 reads FQNEAQ (reference sequence). Trimming removed 1 base from V and 6 bases from J, with 7 bases in between. The CDR3 here is CASSLGGGEQYF. The DNA of the CDR3 is TGTGCCAGCAGCTTAGGAGGGGGCGAGCAGTACTTC. Based on the CDR3 plus reference TRBV7-9 and TRBJ2-7, the full variable domain is DTGVSQNPRHKITKRGQNVTFRCDPISEHNRLYWYRQTLGQGPEFLTYFQNEAQLEKSRLLSDRFSAERPKGSFSTLEIQRTEQGDSAMYLCASSLGGGEQYFGPGTRLTVT.

This clonotype was picked up a small number of times. The chain has TRBV6-5 and TRBJ2-2; no definite D call. The CDR3 is 14 residues long. CDR1 is MNHEY, CDR2 SVGAGI, per germline. V dropped 0 bases and J dropped 6 bases, with 8 bases sitting between them. In nucleotides, the CDR3 is TGTGCCAGCAGTTACTCGGCTGTGGCCGGGGAGCTGTTTTTT. This sequence encodes CASSYSAVAGELFF.

This rearrangement joins TRBV5-5 to TRBJ2-5; D not certain. This CDR3 has 16 residues. Trimming took off 4 bases at V and 5 bases at J, with 21 bases between the two ends. Germline V lookup: CDR1 SGHKS, CDR2 YYEKEE (reference sequence). DNA for the CDR3: TGTGCCAGCAGCCGCCAGCCCTGGATGCGGCAGGAGACCCAGTACTTC. It is translated as CASSRQPWMRQETQYF.

The J gene is TRBJ2-6, the V gene TRBV12-3 or TRBV12-4, with a weak D call TRBD2 (6 bases). This CDR3 contains 15 residues. Trimming removed 4 bases from V and 1 base from J, with 8 bases in between. CDR3 sequence reads: CASSWEASGANVLTF. In nucleotides, the CDR3 is TGTGCCAGCAGTTGGGAGGCGTCTGGGGCCAACGTCCTGACTTTC.

This clonotype has just a few counts. The gene calls are TRBV4-2 and TRBJ2-2; a possible D gene is TRBD2 (6 bases). V lost 5 bases to trimming and J lost 1 base, with 14 bases between them. The germline gives CDR1 LGHNA, CDR2 YNFKEQ. This CDR3 comprises 16 residues. CDR3 sequence reads: CASSYNAGQNTGELFF. The CDR3 nucleotides are TGTGCCAGCAGCTACAATGCGGGGCAGAACACCGGGGAGCTGTTTTTT.

The rearrangement joins TRBV20-1 to TRBJ1-5; perhaps TRBD1 as D (5 bases). V lost 6 bases and J 0 bases, leaving 15 bases between the germline ends. This CDR3 has 15 amino acids. Germline V gives CDR1 DFQATT, CDR2 SNEGSKA (reference sequence). This CDR3 reads CSARRGTDSNQPQHF. The CDR3 nucleotides are TGCAGTGCCAGAAGAGGGACGGATAGCAATCAGCCCCAGCATTTT.

This clonotype has just a few counts. The V call is TRBV20-1, the J call TRBJ1-1, with D possibly being TRBD1 (6 bases). CDR3 length: 16 amino acids. V was pared by 3 bases and J by 0 bases, with 17 bases between. Germline lookup yields CDR1 DFQATT and CDR2 SNEGSKA (reference sequence). The CDR3 here is CSARQQGHNMNTEAFF. The DNA for the CDR3 is TGCAGTGCTAGGCAACAGGGACATAATATGAACACTGAAGCTTTCTTT.

Concerning this clonotype itself: The junction and the germline gene differ at one end; a read error may be behind it. CDR3 in DNA: TGTGCCAGCAGTGCAGGACAGGGGGAGGAGTCCTTC. Translation: CASSAGQGEESF. The rearrangement links TRBV6-1 to TRBJ2-1, with 10 bases matching TRBD1. The germline CDR1 and CDR2 sequences are MNHNS and SASEGT. This CDR3 comprises 12 residues.

This clonotype was counted between two and nine times. The chain uses TRBV12-3 or TRBV12-4 and TRBJ1-3; D is perhaps TRBD1 (5 bases). The V end lost 6 bases, the J end lost 4 bases, and 16 bases lay between the germline ends. The CDR3 sequence is 15 residues long. CDR3 DNA sequence: TGTGCCAGCAGAACAGACTGGGGGTTCGGAAACACCATATATTTT. Its translation is CASRTDWGFGNTIYF.

The genes are TRBV29-1 and TRBJ2-3; TRBD2 aligns across 9 bases. This CDR3 contains 14 residues. Germline CDR1 reads SQVTM; CDR2 reads ANQGSEA. Germline trimming cut 4 bases from V and 2 bases from J; bases unmatched to any gene: 4. CDR3 nucleotides: TGCAGCGTTGTGAGCGGGAGGACCACAGATACGCAGTATTTT. Residues: CSVVSGRTTDTQYF.

This sequence joins TRBV3-1 and TRBJ2-7; D might be TRBD1 (6 bases). This CDR3 has 13 amino acids. Germline loops: CDR1 LGHDT, CDR2 YNNKEL (reference sequence). The germline V and J ends were trimmed by 3 bases and 4 bases, with 10 bases remaining between them. The DNA of the CDR3 is TGTGCCAGCAGCCACGCCAGGGGATACGAGCAGTACTTC. The encoded protein is CASSHARGYEQYF.